This T cell receptor beta chain was documented in a study of CD8+ T cells in alopecia areata. The wider study: The tofacitinib course ran for 6 to 18 months and was followed by 6 months off drug. Treated patients were scored for severity by percent of scalp affected. Regarding the study as a whole: Expanded CD8+ clones among the top 100, and scalp clonality, were significantly decreased by tofacitinib. Clonality was higher in lesional than normal scalp, especially in alopecia totalis/universalis.

The germline V gene has CDR1 MNHEY and CDR2 SMNVEV (reference sequence). The V and J ends lost 2 bases and 0 bases, in that order; junction bases with no gene match: 7. The CDR3 length is 16 residues. Treatment reported: oral pan-JAK inhibitor, 5-10 mg twice daily. Following extraction, RNA underwent reverse transcription to cDNA, which served as the sequencing template. Clones were sequenced by immunoSEQ multiplex PCR, and TCRdb holds only the in-frame ones, with some missing. In the table there are about 76,000 clones, 66% of which are singletons. With respect to this clone: Its antigen is still unknown.

Specimen: CD8+ T cells sorted from blood, collected at week 24, from a patient treated with tofacitinib. This chain connects TRBV27 to TRBJ2-7, with 7 bases matching TRBD1. The receptor comes from a human donor with alopecia areata. CDR3 nucleotides: TGTGCCAGCAGTTTAAGGGGGCTACGGAACTCCTACGAGCAGTACTTC. This sequence encodes CASSLRGLRNSYEQYF.